Reported below is one T cell receptor beta chain. What it binds is not known. These data originate in a study of response to subunit inactivated influenza vaccine. Study observations and caveats: Researchers suggested that each seasonal influenza vaccination recruits few new T cells.

TCRdb re-called the RT-PCR reads through MiXCR, storing one row per CDR3 protein. The data hold about 540,000 distinct CDR3 sequences, with around 21% observed a single time. This sample also belongs to another study, concerning T cells expressing NK-cell markers. That source notes: Synthesis of TCR beta cDNA relied on 5'RACE template switching carrying UMIs. Sorting was restricted to alpha-beta TCR T cells by an anti-gamma-delta TCR antibody in several experiments. CD8+ T cells in six or seven donors included dominant NKG2C+ clonotypes at roughly 1.0-7.5%. Evidence did not settle whether expanded NKG2C+ T cell clones targeted HCMV.

The specimen was CD4+ T cells sorted from PBMCs, collected roughly 13 days after vaccination. This receptor was obtained from a man aged 45-65 years who received an inactivated influenza vaccine.

This chain's CDR3 is CAISENNRRGTDTQYF. The CDR3 DNA sequence: TGTGCCATCAGTGAGAATAACAGGCGGGGCACAGATACGCAGTATTTT. V usage is TRBV10-3 and J usage is TRBJ2-3; either TRBD1 or TRBD2 may fit D (5 bases each). Germline CDR1 is ENHRY and CDR2 is SYGVKD. V lost 2 bases and J 1 base, leaving 13 bases between the germline ends. The CDR3 has 16 residues.